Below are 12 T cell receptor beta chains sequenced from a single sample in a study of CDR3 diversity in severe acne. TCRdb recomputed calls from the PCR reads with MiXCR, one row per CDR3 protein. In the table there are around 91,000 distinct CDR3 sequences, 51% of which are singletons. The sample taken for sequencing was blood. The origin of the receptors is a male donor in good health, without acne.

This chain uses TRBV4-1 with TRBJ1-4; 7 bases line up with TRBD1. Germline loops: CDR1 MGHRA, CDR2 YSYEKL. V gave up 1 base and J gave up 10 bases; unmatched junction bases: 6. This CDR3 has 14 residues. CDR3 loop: CASSQGGTEGKLFF. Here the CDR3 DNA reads TGCGCCAGCAGCCAAGGCGGGACAGAGGGAAAACTGTTTTTT.

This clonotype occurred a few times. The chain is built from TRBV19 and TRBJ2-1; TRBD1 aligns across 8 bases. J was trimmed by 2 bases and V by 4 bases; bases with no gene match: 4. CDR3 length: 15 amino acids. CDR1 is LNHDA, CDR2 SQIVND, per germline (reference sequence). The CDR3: CASSTEDRAYNEQFF. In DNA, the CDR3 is TGTGCCAGTAGTACCGAGGACAGGGCCTACAATGAGCAGTTCTTC. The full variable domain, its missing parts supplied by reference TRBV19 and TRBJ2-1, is DGGITQSPKYLFRKEGQNVTLSCEQNLNHDAMYWYRQDPGQGLRLIYYSQIVNDFQKGDIAEGYSVSREKKESFPLTVTSAQKNPTAFYLCASSTEDRAYNEQFFGPGTRLTVL.

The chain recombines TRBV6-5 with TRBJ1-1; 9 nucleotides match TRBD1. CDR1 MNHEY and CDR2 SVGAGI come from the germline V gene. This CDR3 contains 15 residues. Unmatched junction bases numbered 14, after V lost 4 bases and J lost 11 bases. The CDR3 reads CASSSRTGADPVAFF. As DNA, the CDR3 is TGTGCCAGCAGTTCTCGGACAGGGGCGGACCCAGTGGCTTTCTTT.

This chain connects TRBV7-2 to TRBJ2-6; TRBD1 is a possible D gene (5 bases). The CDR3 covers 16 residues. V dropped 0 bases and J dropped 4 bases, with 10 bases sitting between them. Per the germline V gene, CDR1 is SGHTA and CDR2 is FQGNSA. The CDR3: CASSLARAVGANVLTF. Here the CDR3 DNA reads TGTGCCAGCAGCTTAGCCAGGGCGGTAGGGGCCAACGTCCTGACTTTC.

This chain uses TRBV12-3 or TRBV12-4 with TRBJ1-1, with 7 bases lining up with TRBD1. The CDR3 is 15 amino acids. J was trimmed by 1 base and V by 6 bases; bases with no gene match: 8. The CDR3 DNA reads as TGTGCCAGCAGGGTGGCGGGGACAGCGAACACTGAAGCTTTCTTT. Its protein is CASRVAGTANTEAFF.

DNA of the CDR3: TGTGCCAGCAGCTTAGGGGGACAGGGGACCTACGAGCAGTACTTC. Its protein product is CASSLGGQGTYEQYF. The chain links TRBV7-6 to TRBJ2-7; TRBD1 agrees at 10 bases. The CDR3 is 15 amino acids. The germline V gene has CDR1 SGHVS and CDR2 FNYEAQ. Trimming removed 1 base from V and 2 bases from J; junction bases left unmatched: 2. Complete variable domain (other parts from reference TRBV7-6 and TRBJ2-7): GAGVSQSPRYKVTKRGQDVALRCDPISGHVSLYWYRQALGQGPEFLTYFNYEAQQDKSGLPNDRFSAERPEGSISTLTIQRTEQRDSAMYRCASSLGGQGTYEQYFGPGTRLTVT.

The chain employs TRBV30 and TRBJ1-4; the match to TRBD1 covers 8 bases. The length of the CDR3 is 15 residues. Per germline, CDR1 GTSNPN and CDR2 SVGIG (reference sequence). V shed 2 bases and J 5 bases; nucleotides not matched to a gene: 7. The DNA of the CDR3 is TGTGCCTGGAGTCACCGGGCAGGGGGCAATGAAAAACTGTTTTTT. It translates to CAWSHRAGGNEKLFF. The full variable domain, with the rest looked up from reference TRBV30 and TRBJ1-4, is SQTIHQWPATLVQPVGSPLSLECTVEGTSNPNLYWYRQAAGRGLQLLFYSVGIGQISSEVPQNLSASRPQDRQFILSSKKLLLSDSGFYLCAWSHRAGGNEKLFFGSGTQLSVL.

CDR3 loop: CASKNGQTNTEAFF. CDR3 DNA: TGTGCCAGCAAAAACGGACAGACGAACACTGAAGCTTTCTTT. The chain carries TRBV28 and TRBJ1-1, with D possibly TRBD1 on 6 matching bases. There are 14 residues in the CDR3. V was trimmed by 7 bases and J by 1 base, leaving 13 bases between them. Germline V gene data show CDR1 as MDHEN and CDR2 as SYDVKM.

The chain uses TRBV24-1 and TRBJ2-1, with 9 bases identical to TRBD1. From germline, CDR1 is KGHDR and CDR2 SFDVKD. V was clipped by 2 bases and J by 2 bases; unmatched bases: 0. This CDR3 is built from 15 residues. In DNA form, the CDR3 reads TGTGCCACCAGTGATTGGGACAGGGCCTACAATGAGCAGTTCTTC. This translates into CATSDWDRAYNEQFF.

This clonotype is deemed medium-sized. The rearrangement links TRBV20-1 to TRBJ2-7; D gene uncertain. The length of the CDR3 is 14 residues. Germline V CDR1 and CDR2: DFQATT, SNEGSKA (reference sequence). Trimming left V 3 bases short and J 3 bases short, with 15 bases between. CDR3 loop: CSARVGSAFYEQYF. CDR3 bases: TGCAGTGCTAGGGTGGGGTCAGCCTTCTACGAGCAGTACTTC.

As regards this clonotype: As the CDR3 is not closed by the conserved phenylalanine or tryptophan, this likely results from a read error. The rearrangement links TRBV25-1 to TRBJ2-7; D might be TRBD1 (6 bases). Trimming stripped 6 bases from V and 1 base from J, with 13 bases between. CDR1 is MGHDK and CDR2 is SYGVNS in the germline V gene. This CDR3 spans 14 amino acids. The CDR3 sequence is CASRQTGRSYEQYL. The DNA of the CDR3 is TGTGCCAGCAGGCAGACAGGTCGATCCTACGAGCAGTACCTC.

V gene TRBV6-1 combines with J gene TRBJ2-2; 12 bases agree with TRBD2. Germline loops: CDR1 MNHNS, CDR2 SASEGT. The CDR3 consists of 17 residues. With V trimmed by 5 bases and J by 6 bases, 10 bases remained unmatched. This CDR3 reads CASSYSMASGRAGELFF. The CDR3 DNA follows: TGTGCCAGCAGTTACTCGATGGCTAGCGGGAGGGCCGGGGAGCTGTTTTTT.